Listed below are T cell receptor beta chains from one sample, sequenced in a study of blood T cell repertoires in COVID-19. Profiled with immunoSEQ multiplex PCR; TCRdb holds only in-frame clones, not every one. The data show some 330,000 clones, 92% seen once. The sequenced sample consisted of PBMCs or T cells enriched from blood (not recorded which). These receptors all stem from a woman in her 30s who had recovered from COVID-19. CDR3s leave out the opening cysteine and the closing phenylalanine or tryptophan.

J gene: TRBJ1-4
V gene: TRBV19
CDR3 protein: ASTKGTSNEKLF

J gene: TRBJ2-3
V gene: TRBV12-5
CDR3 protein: ASGFETKAGGWGTDTQY

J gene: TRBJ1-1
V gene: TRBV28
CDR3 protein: ASSSDTEAF

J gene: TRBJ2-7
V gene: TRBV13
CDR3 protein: ASSSRAEQY

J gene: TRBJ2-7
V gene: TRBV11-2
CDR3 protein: ASSILGGTSGY

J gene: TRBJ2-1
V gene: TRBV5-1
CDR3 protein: ASSFRLVSGGEEQF

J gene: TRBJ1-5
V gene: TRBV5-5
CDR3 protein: ASSFWTDVSNQPQH

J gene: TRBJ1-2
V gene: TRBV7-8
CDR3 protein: ASSLIGEGAGYT

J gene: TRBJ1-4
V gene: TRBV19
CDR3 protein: ASRNVAGTGREKLF

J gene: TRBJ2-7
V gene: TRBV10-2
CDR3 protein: ASSPDRVDSYEQY

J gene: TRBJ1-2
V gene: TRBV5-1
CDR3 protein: ASSPGGREANYGYT

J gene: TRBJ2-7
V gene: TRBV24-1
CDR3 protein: ATSDRYSYEQY

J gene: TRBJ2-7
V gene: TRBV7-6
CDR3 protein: ASSLWDSSSYEQY

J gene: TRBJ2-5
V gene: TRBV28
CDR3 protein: ASTEGGAGRETQY

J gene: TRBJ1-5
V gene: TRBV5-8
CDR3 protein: ASSPGGSNQPQH

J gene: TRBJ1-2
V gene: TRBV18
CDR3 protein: ASSSLTGSYGYT

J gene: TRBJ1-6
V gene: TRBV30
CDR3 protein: AWSEGLVYNSPLH

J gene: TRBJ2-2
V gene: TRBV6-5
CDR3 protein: ASRTGVNTGELF

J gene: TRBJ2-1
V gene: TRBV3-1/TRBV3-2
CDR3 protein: ASSFGTREQF

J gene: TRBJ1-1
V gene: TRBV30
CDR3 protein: AWSLLFDTEAF

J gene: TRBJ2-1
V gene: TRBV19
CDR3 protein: ASRQGYNEQF

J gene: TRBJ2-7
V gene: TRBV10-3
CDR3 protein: ATRQGQGYEQY

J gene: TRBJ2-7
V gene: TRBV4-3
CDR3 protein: ASSQDWDTLSYEQY

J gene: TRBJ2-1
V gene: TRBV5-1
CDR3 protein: ASSLAEAGVSYNEQF

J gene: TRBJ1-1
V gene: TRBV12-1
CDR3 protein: AAYPRDSEAF

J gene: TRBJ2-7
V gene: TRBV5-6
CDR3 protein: ASSLQGGPTEEQY

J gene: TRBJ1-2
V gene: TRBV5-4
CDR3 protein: ASSIQGAGGYT

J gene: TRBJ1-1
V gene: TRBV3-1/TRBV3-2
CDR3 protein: ASSLGRSTEAF

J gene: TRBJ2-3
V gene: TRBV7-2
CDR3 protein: ASSHSGRGTDTQY

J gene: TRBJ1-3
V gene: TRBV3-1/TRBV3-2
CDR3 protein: ASSQGTGLHSGNTIY

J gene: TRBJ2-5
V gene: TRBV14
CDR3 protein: ASSQGLAGVETQY

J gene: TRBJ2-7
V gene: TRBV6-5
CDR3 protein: ASRPSGAGKDEQY

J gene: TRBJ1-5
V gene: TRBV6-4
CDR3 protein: ASSYSSGQPQH

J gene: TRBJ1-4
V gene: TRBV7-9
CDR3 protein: ASSWGLAGEKLF

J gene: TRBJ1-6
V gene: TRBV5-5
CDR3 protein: ASSLAFGLNSPLH

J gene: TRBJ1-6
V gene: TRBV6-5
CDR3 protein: ASSSGTGDSPLH

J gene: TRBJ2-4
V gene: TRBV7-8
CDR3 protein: ASRPTGGNIQY

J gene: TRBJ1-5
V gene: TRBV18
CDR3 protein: ASSTSGTVDQPQH

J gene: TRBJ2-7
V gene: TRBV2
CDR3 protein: ASSLSYEQY

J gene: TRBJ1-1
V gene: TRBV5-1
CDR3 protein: ASSPSPGQGHMNTEAF

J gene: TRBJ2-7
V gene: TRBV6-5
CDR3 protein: ASSYSYTGGSYEQY

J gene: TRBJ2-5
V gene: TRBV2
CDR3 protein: ASSNKILAGRYQETQY

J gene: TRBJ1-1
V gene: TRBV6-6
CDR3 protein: ASSPRDRQAEAF

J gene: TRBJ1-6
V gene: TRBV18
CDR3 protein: ASARQGPNSPLH

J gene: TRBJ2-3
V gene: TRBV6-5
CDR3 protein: ASNPGDTQY

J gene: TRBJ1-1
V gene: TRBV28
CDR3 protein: ASLGGMNTEAF

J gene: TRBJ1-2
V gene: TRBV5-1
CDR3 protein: ASSLGGQGGGYT

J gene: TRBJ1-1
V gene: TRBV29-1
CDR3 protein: SVELQNTEAF

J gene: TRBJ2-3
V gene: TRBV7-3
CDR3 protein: ASSLAAGPTDTQY

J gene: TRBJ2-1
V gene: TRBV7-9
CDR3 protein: ASSFRRPGTSGRDEQF

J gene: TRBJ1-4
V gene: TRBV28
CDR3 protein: ASSPQGAGYEKLF